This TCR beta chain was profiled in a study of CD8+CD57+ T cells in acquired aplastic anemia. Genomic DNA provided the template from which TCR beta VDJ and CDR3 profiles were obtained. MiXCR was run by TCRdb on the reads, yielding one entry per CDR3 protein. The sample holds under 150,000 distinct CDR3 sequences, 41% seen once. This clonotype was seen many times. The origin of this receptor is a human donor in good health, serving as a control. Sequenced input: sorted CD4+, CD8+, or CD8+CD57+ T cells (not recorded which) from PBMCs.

This chain's CDR3 is CSAGLAGTDTQYF. The CDR3 nucleotides are TGCAGTGCCGGACTAGCGGGCACAGATACGCAGTATTTT. The chain is built from TRBV20-1 and TRBJ2-3; TRBD2 aligns across 10 bases. The CDR3 covers 13 residues. CDR1 DFQATT and CDR2 SNEGSKA come from the germline V gene (reference sequence). J lost 1 base, V lost 6 bases, and 1 base had no gene match.